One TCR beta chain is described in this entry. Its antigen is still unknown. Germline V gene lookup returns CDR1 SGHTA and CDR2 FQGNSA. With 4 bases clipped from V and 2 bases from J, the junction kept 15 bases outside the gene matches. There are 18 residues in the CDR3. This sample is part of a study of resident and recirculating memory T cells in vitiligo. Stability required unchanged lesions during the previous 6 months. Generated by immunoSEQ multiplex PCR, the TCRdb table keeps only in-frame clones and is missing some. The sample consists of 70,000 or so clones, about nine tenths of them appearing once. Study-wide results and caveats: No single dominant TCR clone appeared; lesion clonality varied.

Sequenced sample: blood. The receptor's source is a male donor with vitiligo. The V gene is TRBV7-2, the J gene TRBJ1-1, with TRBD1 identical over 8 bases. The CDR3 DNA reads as TGTGCCAGCAGCTCAGCCCGTCGACAGGGGAATTTTAACACTGAAGCTTTCTTT. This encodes CASSSARRQGNFNTEAFF.